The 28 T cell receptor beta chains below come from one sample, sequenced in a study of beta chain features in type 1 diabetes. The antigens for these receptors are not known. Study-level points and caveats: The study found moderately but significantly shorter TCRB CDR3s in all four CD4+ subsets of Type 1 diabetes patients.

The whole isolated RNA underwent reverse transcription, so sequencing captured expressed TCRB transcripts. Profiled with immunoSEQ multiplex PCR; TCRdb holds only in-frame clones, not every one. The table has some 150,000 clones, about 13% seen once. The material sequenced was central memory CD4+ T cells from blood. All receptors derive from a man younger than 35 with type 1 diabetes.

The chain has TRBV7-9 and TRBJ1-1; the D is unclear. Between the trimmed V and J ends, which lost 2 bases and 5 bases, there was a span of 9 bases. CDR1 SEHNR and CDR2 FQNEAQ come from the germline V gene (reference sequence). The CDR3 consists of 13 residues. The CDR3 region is CASSLKEYTEAFF. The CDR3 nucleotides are TGTGCCAGCAGCTTAAAGGAGTATACTGAAGCTTTCTTT.

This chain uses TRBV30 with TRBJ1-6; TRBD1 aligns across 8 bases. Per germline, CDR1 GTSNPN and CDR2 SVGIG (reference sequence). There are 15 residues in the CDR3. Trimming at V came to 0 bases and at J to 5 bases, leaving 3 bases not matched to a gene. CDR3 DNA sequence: TGTGCCTGGAGTGTACGGGACAGGAATAATTCACCCCTCCACTTT. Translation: CAWSVRDRNNSPLHF.

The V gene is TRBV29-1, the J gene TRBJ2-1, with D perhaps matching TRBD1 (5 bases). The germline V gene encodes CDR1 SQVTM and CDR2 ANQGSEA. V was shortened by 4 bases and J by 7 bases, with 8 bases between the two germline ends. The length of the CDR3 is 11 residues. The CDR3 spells CSVGQTNEQFF. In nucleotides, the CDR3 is TGCAGCGTTGGACAGACGAATGAGCAGTTCTTC.

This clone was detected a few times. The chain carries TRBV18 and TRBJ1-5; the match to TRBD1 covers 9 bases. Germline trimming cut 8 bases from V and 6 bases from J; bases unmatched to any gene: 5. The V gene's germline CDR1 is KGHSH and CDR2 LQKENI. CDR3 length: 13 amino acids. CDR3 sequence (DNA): TGTGCCAGCCGACAGGGGGTAGGTCAGCCCCAGCATTTT. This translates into CASRQGVGQPQHF.

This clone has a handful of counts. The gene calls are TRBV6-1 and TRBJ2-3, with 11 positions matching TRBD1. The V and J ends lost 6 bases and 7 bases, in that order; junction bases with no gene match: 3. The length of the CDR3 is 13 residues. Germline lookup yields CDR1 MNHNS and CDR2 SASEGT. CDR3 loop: CASRRTGGNTQYF. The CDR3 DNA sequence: TGTGCCAGCAGACGGACAGGGGGCAATACGCAGTATTTT.

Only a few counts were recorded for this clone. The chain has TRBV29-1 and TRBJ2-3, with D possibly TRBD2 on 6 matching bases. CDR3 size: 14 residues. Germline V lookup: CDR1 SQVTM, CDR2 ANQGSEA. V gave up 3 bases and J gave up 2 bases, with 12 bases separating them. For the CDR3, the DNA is TGCAGCGTTGAGGGGCGGGGCCCCACAGATACGCAGTATTTT. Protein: CSVEGRGPTDTQYF.

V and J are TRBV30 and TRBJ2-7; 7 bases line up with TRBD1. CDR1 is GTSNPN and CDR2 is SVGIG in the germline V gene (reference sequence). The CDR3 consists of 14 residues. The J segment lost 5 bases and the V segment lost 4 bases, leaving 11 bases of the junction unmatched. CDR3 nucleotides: TGTGCCTGGACCTCCCGAGACAGGGTTAACGAGCAGTACTTC. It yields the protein CAWTSRDRVNEQYF.

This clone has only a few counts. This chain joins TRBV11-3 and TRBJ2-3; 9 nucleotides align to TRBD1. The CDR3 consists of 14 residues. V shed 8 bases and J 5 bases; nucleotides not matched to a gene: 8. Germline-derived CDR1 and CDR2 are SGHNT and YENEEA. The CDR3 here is CASRRTGAEDTQYF. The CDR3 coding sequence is TGTGCCAGCCGACGGACAGGGGCTGAAGATACGCAGTATTTT.

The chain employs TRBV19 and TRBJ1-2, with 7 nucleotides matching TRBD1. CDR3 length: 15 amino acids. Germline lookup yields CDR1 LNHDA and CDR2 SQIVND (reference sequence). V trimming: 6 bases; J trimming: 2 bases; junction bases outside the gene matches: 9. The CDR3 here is CASSDPPQGNYGYTF. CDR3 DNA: TGTGCCAGTAGCGATCCACCACAGGGGAACTATGGCTACACCTTC.

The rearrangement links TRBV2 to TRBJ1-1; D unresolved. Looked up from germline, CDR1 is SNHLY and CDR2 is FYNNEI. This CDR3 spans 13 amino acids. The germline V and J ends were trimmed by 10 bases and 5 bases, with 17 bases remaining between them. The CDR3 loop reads CATQLLDTTEAFF. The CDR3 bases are TGTGCCACCCAACTACTAGACACGACTGAAGCTTTCTTT. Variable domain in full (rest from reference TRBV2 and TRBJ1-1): EPEVTQTPSHQVTQMGQEVILRCVPISNHLYFYWYRQILGQKVEFLVSFYNNEISEKSEIFDDQFSVERPDGSNFTLKIRSTKLEDSAMYFCATQLLDTTEAFFGQGTRLTVV.

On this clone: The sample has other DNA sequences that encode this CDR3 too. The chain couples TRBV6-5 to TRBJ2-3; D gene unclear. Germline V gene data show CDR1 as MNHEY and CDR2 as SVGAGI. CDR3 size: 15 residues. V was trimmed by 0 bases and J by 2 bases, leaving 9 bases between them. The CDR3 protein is CASSYSGRSTDTQYF. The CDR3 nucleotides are TGTGCCAGCAGTTACTCGGGCCGATCCACAGATACGCAGTATTTT.

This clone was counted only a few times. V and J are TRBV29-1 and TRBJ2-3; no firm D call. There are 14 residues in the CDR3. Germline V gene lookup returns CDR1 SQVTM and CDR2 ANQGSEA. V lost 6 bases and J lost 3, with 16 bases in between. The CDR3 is CSVRTPGQTDTQYF. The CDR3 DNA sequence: TGCAGCGTCCGGACCCCCGGGCAAACAGATACGCAGTATTTT.

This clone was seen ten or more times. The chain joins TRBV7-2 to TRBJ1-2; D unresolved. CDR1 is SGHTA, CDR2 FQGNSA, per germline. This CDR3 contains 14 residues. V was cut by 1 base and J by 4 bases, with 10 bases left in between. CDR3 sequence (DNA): TGTGCCAGCAGCTTAGAGCCAGGCATCTATGGCTACACCTTC. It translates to CASSLEPGIYGYTF.

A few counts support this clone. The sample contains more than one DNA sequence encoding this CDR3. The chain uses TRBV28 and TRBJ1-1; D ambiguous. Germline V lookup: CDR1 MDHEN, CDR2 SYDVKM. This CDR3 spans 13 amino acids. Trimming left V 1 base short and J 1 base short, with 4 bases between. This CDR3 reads CASSLSKNTEAFF. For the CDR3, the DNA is TGTGCCAGCAGTTTATCCAAGAACACTGAAGCTTTCTTT.

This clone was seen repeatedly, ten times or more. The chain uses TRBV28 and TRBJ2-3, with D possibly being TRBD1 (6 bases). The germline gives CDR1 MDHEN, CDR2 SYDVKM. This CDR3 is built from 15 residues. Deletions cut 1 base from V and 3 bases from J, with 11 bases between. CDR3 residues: CASSLSQGGTDTQYF. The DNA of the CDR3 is TGTGCCAGCAGTTTATCACAGGGTGGTACAGATACGCAGTATTTT.

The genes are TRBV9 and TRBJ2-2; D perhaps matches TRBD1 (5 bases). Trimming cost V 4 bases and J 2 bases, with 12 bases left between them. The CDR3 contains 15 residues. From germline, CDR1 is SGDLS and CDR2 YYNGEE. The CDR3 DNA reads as TGTGCCAGCAGCACCAGACAGATTAACACCGGGGAGCTGTTTTTT. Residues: CASSTRQINTGELFF.

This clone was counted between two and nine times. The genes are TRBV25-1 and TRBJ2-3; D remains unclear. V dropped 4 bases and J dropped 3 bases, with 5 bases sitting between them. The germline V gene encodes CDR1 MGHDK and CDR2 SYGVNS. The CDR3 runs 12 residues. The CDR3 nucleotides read TGTGCCAGCAGTGTCCTAACAGATACGCAGTATTTT. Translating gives CASSVLTDTQYF. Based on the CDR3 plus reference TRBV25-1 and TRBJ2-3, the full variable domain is EADIYQTPRYLVIGTGKKITLECSQTMGHDKMYWYQQDPGMELHLIHYSYGVNSTEKGDLSSESTVSRIRTEHFPLTLESARPSHTSQYLCASSVLTDTQYFGPGTRLTVL.

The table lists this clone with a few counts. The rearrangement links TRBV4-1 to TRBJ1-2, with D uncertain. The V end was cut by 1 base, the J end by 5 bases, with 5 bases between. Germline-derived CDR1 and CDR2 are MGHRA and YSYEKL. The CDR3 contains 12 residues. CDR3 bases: TGCGCCAGCAGCCAAGGGGAATATGGCTACACCTTC. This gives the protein CASSQGEYGYTF.

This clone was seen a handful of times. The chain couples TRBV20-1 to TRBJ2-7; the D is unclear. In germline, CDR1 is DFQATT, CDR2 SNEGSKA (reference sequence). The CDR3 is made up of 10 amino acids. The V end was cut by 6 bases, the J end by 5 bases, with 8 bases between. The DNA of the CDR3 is TGCAGTGCCGCAAAAGACGAGCAGTACTTC. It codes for CSAAKDEQYF.

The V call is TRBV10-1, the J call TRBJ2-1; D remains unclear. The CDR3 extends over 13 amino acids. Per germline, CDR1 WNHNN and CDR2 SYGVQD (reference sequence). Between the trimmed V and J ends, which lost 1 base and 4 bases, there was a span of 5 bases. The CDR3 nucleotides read TGCGCCAGCAGTGAGTATCGATACAATGAGCAGTTCTTC. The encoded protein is CASSEYRYNEQFF.

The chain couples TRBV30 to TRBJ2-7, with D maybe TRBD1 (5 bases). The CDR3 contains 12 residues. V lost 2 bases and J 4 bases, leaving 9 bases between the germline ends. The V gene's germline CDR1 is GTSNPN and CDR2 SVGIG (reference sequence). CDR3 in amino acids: CAWSQTAYEQYF. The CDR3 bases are TGTGCCTGGAGTCAGACAGCATACGAGCAGTACTTC.

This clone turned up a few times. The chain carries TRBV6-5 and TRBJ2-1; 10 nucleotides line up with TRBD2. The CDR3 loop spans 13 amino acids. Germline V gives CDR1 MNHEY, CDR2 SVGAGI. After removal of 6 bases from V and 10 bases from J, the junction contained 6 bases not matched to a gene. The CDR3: CASRVIAGGEQFF. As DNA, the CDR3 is TGTGCCAGCAGGGTTATAGCGGGGGGCGAGCAGTTCTTC.

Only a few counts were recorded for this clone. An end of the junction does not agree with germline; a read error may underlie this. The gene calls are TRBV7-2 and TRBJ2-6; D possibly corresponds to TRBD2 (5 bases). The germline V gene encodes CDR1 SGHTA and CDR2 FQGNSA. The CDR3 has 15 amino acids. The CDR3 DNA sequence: TGTGCCAGCAGCCTAGCATCCTCTGGGGCCAACGTCCTGACTTTC. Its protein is CASSLASSGANVLTF.

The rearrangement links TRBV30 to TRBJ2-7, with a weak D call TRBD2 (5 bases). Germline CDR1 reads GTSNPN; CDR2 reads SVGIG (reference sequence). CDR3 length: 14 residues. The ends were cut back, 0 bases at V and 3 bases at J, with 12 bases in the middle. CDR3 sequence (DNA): TGTGCCTGGAGTGTAGCGGTGGGCCTCTACGAGCAGTACTTC. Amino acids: CAWSVAVGLYEQYF.

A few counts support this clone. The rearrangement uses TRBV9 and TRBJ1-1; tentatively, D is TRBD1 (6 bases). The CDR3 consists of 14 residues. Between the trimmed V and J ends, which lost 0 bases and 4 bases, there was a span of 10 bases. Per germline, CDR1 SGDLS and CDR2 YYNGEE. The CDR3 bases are TGTGCCAGCAGCGTAGGACAGGATAGCACTGAAGCTTTCTTT. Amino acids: CASSVGQDSTEAFF.

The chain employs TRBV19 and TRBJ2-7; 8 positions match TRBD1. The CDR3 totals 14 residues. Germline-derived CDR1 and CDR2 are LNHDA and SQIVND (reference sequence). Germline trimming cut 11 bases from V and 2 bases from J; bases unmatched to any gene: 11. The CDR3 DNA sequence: TGTGCCTCAATGACCGGGACAGGAACCTACGAGCAGTACTTC. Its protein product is CASMTGTGTYEQYF.

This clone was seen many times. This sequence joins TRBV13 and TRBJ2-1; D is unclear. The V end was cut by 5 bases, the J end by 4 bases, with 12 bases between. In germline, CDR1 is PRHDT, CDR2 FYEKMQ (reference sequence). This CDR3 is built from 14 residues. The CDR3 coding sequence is TGTGCCAGCAGCGCAGGACCGACTTACAATGAGCAGTTCTTC. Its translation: CASSAGPTYNEQFF.

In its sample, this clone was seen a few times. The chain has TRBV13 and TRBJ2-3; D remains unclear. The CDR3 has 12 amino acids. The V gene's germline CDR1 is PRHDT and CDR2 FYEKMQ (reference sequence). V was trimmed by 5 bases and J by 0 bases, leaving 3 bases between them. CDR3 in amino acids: CASSHSTDTQYF. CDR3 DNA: TGTGCCAGCAGCCACAGCACAGATACGCAGTATTTT.